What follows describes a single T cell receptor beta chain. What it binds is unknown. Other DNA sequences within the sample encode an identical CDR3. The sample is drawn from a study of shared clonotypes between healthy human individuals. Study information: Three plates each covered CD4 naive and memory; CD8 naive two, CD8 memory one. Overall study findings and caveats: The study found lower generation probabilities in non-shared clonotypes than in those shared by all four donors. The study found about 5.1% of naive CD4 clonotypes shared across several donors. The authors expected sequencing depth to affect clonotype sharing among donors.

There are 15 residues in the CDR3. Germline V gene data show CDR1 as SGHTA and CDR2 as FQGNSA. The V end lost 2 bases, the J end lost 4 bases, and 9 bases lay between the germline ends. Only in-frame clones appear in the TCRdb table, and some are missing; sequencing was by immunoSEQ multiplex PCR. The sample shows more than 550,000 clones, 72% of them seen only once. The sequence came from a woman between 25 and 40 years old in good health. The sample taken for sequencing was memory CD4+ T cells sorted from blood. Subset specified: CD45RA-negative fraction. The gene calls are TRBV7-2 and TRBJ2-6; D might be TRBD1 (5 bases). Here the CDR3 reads CASSLTRAGANVLTF. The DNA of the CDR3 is TGTGCCAGCAGCTTAACCAGGGCGGGGGCCAACGTCCTGACTTTC.